This T cell receptor beta chain was sequenced during a study of T-cell reconstitution after alpha-beta-depleted transplantation in children. For TCRbeta, the library was prepared with unique molecular identifiers. One entry per CDR3 protein, called by TCRdb with MiXCR from the PCR reads. The table includes a few hundred thousand distinct CDR3 sequences, 10% to 15% detected once. This CDR3 has 15 residues. Germline assignment: CDR1 SGHTA and CDR2 FQGNSA. V shed 4 bases and J 5 bases; nucleotides not matched to a gene: 7. This clonotype was seen a handful of times. This specimen was PBMCs, mostly from graft donor cells, taken 360 days after TCRalphabeta/CD19-depleted stem cell transplant. This TCR derives from a male patient younger than 18 who had a stem cell transplant for acute myeloid leukemia, so the T cells may come from the graft donor. This chain joins TRBV7-2 and TRBJ2-3; the match to TRBD1 covers 9 bases. The CDR3 here is CASSSSGQGRDTQYF. The CDR3 DNA reads TGTGCCAGCAGCTCCTCGGGACAGGGACGAGATACGCAGTATTTT.